The 4 T cell receptor beta chains below all came from one sample that was sequenced in a study of cytomegalovirus exposure and HLA in healthy donors. In the PCR, 60 Vbeta and 13 Jbeta primers were used. The assay was immunoSEQ multiplex PCR, and TCRdb's table has in-frame clones only and misses some. The sample has over 100,000 clones; around three quarters are singletons. The sequencing input was PBMCs. The receptors shown here come from a woman in her thirties in good health and CMV-seropositive.

The rearrangement uses TRBV19 and TRBJ1-2; TRBD1 aligns across 9 bases. CDR3 size: 15 residues. Germline V CDR1 and CDR2: LNHDA, SQIVND (reference sequence). Germline trimming cut 8 bases from V and 0 bases from J; bases unmatched to any gene: 7. The CDR3 sequence is CASRTGVRTNYGYTF. The CDR3 bases are TGTGCCAGTCGGACAGGGGTCCGAACTAACTATGGCTACACCTTC.

This clone was observed a handful of times. The chain has TRBV7-2 and TRBJ2-7; D is undetermined. Trimming took off 5 bases at V and 7 bases at J, with 15 bases between the two ends. The CDR3 totals 13 residues. Per germline, CDR1 SGHTA and CDR2 FQGNSA. CDR3 amino acids: CASSHLDLMEQYF. In DNA, the CDR3 is TGTGCCAGCAGCCATCTAGACCTCATGGAGCAGTACTTC.

This chain uses TRBV19 with TRBJ2-1, with 8 positions matching TRBD1. The V gene's germline CDR1 is LNHDA and CDR2 SQIVND (reference sequence). Trimming took 6 bases from V and 12 from J; bases not matched to a gene: 7. There are 12 residues in the CDR3. The CDR3 nucleotides read TGTGCCAGTAGACAGGGGGTCGGAGGGCAGTTCTTC. Amino acid sequence: CASRQGVGGQFF.

This clone appeared a single time. This sequence joins TRBV5-5 and TRBJ2-5; no firm D call. This CDR3 spans 15 amino acids. The V gene lost 0 bases and the J gene lost 0 bases, with 9 bases spanning the gap. Germline V CDR1 and CDR2: SGHKS, YYEKEE (reference sequence). As DNA, the CDR3 is TGTGCCAGCAGCTTGGCCCCCTTAGACCAAGAGACCCAGTACTTC. Amino acids: CASSLAPLDQETQYF.